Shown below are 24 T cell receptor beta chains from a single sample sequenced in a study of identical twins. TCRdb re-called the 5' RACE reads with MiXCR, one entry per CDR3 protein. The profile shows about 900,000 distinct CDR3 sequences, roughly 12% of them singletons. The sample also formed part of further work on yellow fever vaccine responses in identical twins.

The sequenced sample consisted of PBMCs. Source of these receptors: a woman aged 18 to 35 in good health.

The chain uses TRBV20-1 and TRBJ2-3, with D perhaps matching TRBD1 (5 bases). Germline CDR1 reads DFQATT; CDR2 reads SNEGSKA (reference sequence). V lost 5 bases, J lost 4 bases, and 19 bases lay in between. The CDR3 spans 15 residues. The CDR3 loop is CSARPQRGKADTQYF. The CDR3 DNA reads TGCAGTGCTCGACCCCAAAGGGGAAAGGCAGATACGCAGTATTTT.

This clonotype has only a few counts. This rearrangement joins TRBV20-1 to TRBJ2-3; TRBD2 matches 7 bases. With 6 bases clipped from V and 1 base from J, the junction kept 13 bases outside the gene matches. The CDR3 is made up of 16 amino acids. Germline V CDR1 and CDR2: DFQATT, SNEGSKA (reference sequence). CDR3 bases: TGCAGTGCCATGAGTTTGGGAGGGTCCCGCACAGATACGCAGTATTTT. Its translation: CSAMSLGGSRTDTQYF.

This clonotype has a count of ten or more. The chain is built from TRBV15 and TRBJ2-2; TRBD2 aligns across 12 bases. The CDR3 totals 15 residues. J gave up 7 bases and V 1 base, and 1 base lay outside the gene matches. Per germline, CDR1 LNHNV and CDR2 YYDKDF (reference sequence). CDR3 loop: CATSRGLAGVGELFF. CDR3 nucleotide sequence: TGTGCCACCAGCAGAGGACTAGCGGGAGTCGGGGAGCTGTTTTTT.

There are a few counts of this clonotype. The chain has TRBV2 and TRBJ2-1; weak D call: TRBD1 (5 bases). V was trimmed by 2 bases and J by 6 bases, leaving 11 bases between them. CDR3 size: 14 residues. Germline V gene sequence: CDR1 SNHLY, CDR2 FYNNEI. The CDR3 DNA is TGTGCCAGCAGTGAATTAGGGCAGGGCAATGAGCAGTTCTTC. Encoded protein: CASSELGQGNEQFF.

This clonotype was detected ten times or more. Here the CDR3 reads CASSYWGSEAFF. The CDR3 DNA follows: TGTGCCAGCAGTTATTGGGGGTCTGAAGCTTTCTTT. The chain has TRBV6-5 and TRBJ1-1, with D maybe TRBD1 (5 bases). Germline lookup yields CDR1 MNHEY and CDR2 SVGAGI. V was pared by 3 bases and J by 6 bases, with 8 bases between. The CDR3 loop spans 12 amino acids.

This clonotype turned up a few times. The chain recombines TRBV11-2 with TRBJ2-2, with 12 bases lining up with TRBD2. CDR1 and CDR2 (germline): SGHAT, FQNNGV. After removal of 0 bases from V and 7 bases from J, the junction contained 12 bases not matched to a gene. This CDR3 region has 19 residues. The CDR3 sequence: CASSLDRRLAGGLVGELFF. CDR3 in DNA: TGTGCCAGCAGCTTAGATCGAAGGCTAGCGGGGGGGCTGGTCGGGGAGCTGTTTTTT.

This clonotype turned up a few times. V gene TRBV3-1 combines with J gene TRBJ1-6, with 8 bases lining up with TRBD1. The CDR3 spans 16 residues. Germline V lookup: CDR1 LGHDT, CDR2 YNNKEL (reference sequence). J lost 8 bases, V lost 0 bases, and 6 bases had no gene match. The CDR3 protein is CASSQDIQGAYSPLHF. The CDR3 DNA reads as TGTGCCAGCAGCCAAGATATCCAGGGGGCTTATTCACCCCTCCACTTT.

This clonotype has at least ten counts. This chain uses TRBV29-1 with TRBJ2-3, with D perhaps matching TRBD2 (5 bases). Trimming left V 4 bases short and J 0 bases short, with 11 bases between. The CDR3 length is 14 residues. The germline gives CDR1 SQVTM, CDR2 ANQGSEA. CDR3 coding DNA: TGCAGCGTTGGTGACTACCGTAGCACAGATACGCAGTATTTT. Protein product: CSVGDYRSTDTQYF.

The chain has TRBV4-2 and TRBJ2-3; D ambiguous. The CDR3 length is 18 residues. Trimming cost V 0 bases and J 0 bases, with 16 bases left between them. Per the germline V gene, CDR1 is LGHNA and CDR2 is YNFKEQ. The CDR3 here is CASSQDVVAAVSTDTQYF. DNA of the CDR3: TGTGCCAGCAGCCAAGATGTGGTTGCGGCGGTTAGCACAGATACGCAGTATTTT.

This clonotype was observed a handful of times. The CDR3 DNA reads TGTGCCAGCAGTTTAGTTCGATTTGCAGAGACCCAGTACTTC. Residues: CASSLVRFAETQYF. The chain couples TRBV28 to TRBJ2-5; D ambiguous. The V end lost 2 bases, the J end lost 4 bases, and 11 bases lay between the germline ends. The CDR3 has 14 amino acids. Germline V gene sequence: CDR1 MDHEN, CDR2 SYDVKM.

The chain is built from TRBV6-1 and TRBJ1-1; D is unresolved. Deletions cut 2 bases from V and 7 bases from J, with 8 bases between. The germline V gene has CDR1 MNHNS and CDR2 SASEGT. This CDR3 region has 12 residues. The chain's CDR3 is CASSEQGFEAFF. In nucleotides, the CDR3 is TGTGCCAGCAGTGAACAAGGTTTTGAAGCTTTCTTT.

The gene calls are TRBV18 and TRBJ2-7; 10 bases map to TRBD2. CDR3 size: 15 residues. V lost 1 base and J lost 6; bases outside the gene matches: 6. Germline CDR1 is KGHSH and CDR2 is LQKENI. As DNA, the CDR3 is TGTGCCAGCTCACCACTCTTAGCGGGAGGTAGCGAGCAGTACTTC. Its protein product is CASSPLLAGGSEQYF.

CDR3 protein: CASSLSSGQGNRELFF. In nucleotides, the CDR3 is TGCGCCAGCAGCTTGTCTTCGGGACAGGGTAATAGGGAGCTGTTTTTT. The V gene is TRBV5-1, the J gene TRBJ2-2, with 9 bases aligning to TRBD1. Germline assignment: CDR1 SGHRS and CDR2 YFSETQ. With 1 base clipped from V and 9 bases from J, the junction kept 10 bases outside the gene matches. The CDR3 is 16 amino acids.

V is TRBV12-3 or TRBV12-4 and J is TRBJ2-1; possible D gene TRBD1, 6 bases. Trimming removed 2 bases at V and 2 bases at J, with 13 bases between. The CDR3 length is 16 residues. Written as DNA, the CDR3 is TGTGCCAGCAGTTTAAGGGGGAGAGAAACCTACAATGAGCAGTTCTTC. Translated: CASSLRGRETYNEQFF.

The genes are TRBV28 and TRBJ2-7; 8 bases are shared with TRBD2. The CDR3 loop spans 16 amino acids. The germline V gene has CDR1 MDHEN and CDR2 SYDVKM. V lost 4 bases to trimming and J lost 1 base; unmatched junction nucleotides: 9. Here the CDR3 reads CASSSPGSGDSYEQYF. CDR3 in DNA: TGTGCCAGCAGTTCCCCGGGTAGCGGGGATTCCTACGAGCAGTACTTC.

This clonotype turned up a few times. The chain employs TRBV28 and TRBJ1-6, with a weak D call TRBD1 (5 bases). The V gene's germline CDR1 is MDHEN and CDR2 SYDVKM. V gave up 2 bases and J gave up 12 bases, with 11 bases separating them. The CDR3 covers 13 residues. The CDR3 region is CASSLGGLEPLHF. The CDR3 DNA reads TGTGCCAGCAGTTTAGGGGGGTTGGAACCCCTCCACTTT.

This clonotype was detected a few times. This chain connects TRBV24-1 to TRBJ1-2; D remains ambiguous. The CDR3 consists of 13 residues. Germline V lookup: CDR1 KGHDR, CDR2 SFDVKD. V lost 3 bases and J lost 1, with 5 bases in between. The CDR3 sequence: CATSDPNNYGYTF. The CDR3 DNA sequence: TGTGCCACCAGTGATCCGAATAACTATGGCTACACCTTC.

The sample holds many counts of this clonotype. The CDR3 region is CASSRDNQETQYF. As DNA, the CDR3 is TGCGCCAGCAGCCGGGACAACCAAGAGACCCAGTACTTC. The V call is TRBV5-1, the J call TRBJ2-5, with a possible D match to TRBD1 (6 bases). With 4 bases removed from V and 0 bases from J, the gap between germline ends came to 7 bases. Germline V CDR1 and CDR2: SGHRS, YFSETQ. The CDR3 totals 13 residues.

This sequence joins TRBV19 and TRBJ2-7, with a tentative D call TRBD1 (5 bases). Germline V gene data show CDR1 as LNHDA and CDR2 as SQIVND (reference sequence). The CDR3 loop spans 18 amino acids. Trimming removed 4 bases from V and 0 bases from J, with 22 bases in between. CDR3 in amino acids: CASSTARLQGPISYEQYV. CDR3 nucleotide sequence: TGTGCCAGTAGTACCGCCCGACTTCAGGGTCCCATCTCCTACGAGCAGTACGTC.

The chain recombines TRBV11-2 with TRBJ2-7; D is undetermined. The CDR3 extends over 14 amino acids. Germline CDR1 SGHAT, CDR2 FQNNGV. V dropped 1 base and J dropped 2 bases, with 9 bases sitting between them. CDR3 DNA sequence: TGTGCCAGCAGCTTAGGCAGGAACACCTACGAGCAGTACTTC. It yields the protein CASSLGRNTYEQYF. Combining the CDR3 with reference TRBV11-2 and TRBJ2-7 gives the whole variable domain EAGVAQSPRYKIIEKRQSVAFWCNPISGHATLYWYQQILGQGPKLLIQFQNNGVVDDSQLPKDRFSAERLKGVDSTLKIQPAKLEDSAVYLCASSLGRNTYEQYFGPGTRLTVT.

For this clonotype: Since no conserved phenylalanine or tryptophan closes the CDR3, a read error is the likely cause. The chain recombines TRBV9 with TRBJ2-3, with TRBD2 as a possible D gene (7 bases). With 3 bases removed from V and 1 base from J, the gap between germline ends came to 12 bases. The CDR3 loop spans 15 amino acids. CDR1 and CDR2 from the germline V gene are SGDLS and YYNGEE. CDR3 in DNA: TGTGCCAGCAGCGAAAGCGGGACACGCACAGATACGCAGTATTTA. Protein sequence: CASSESGTRTDTQYL.

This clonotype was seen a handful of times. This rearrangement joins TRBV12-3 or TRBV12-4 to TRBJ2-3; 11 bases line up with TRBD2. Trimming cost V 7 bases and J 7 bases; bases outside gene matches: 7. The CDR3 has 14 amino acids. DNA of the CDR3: TGTGCCAGCACCCCTAGCGGGGGGATACATACGCAGTATTTT. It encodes CASTPSGGIHTQYF.

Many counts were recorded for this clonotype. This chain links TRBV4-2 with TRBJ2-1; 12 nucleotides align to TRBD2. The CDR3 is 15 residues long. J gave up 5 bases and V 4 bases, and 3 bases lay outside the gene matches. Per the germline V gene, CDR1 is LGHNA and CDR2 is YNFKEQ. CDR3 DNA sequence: TGTGCCAGCAGCCGACTAGCGGGAGTGGACAATGAGCAGTTCTTC. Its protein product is CASSRLAGVDNEQFF.

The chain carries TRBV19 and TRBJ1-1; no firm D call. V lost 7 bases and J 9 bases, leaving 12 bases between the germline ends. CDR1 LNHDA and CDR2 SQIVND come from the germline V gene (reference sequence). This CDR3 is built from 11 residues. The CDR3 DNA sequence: TGTGCCAGTACTGGCGGCAGGAAAGCTTTCTTT. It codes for CASTGGRKAFF.